These 24 T cell receptor beta chains came from one sample sequenced in a study of CD8 T cells in Susac syndrome. Reverse transcription used about 0.45 to 1 ug RNA and random hexamers. TCRdb re-called the immunoSEQ multiplex PCR reads with MiXCR, one entry per CDR3 protein. This table holds about 100,000 distinct CDR3 sequences, nearly 97% found once. Sample: CD8+ T cells from PBMCs. The receptors here all came from a human donor with Susac syndrome.

V is TRBV2 and J is TRBJ1-5; no firm D call. This CDR3 has 14 amino acids. V was pared by 3 bases and J by 9 bases, with 15 bases between. The germline V gene has CDR1 SNHLY and CDR2 FYNNEI. This CDR3 reads CASSEVVLAAPQHF. The CDR3 coding sequence is TGTGCCAGCAGTGAGGTGGTCCTCGCTGCGCCCCAGCATTTT.

The rearrangement joins TRBV5-1 to TRBJ2-1; D not certain. Germline values: CDR1 SGHRS, CDR2 YFSETQ. This CDR3 is built from 12 residues. V lost 6 bases and J 10 bases, leaving 14 bases between the germline ends. The CDR3 sequence: CASIGFQEEQFF. Written as DNA, the CDR3 is TGCGCCAGCATCGGGTTTCAGGAGGAGCAGTTCTTC.

The V gene is TRBV20-1, the J gene TRBJ1-5, with 7 bases matching TRBD1. From germline, CDR1 is DFQATT and CDR2 SNEGSKA (reference sequence). V lost 4 bases and J lost 4; bases outside the gene matches: 4. This CDR3 spans 13 amino acids. Here the CDR3 reads CSAIGQANQPQHF. CDR3 in DNA: TGCAGTGCTATAGGACAGGCAAATCAGCCCCAGCATTTT.

This sequence joins TRBV29-1 and TRBJ2-1; D could derive from TRBD1 or TRBD2 (5 bases each). The CDR3 totals 11 residues. Germline V gene lookup returns CDR1 SQVTM and CDR2 ANQGSEA. Trimming shortened V by 7 bases and J by 4 bases, and 8 bases separated the two germline ends. The CDR3 nucleotides are TGCAGCGCGGGACCTTACAATGAGCAGTTCTTC. Protein product: CSAGPYNEQFF.

V is TRBV6-5 and J is TRBJ2-7, with a weak D call TRBD2 (5 bases). Germline V gene data show CDR1 as MNHEY and CDR2 as SVGAGI. The CDR3 extends over 13 amino acids. V lost 1 base, J lost 3 bases, and 7 bases lay in between. CDR3 DNA: TGTGCCAGCAGTTACTACGGGGACTACGAGCAGTACTTC. Translation: CASSYYGDYEQYF.

The chain employs TRBV2 and TRBJ2-7; TRBD1 is a possible D gene (6 bases). There are 14 residues in the CDR3. V dropped 4 bases and J dropped 3 bases, with 13 bases sitting between them. The germline gives CDR1 SNHLY, CDR2 FYNNEI. This CDR3 is CASSGLQGIYEQYF. CDR3 in DNA: TGTGCCAGCAGTGGCCTACAGGGAATCTACGAGCAGTACTTC.

The chain carries TRBV15 and TRBJ1-2; a weak D match, TRBD1 (5 bases). This CDR3 region has 14 residues. The germline CDR1 and CDR2 sequences are LNHNV and YYDKDF (reference sequence). Trimming took 0 bases from V and 5 from J, leaving 10 bases between them. CDR3 DNA sequence: TGTGCCACCAGCAGAGAAGAGACAGTGTATGGCTACACCTTC. This gives the protein CATSREETVYGYTF.

The genes are TRBV29-1 and TRBJ2-3; D remains ambiguous. The CDR3 sequence is 14 residues long. CDR1 is SQVTM, CDR2 ANQGSEA, per germline. V was cut by 4 bases and J by 0 bases, with 11 bases left in between. DNA for the CDR3: TGCAGCGTTGGGTTTCGCCTTAGCACAGATACGCAGTATTTT. It specifies CSVGFRLSTDTQYF.

V gene TRBV9 combines with J gene TRBJ1-1; D is uncertain. The V end was cut by 3 bases, the J end by 1 base, with 13 bases between. This CDR3 contains 15 residues. Germline values: CDR1 SGDLS, CDR2 YYNGEE. The CDR3, as DNA: TGTGCCAGCAGCGCTTTTAAGGGTTCGAACACTGAAGCTTTCTTT. This translates into CASSAFKGSNTEAFF.

The chain couples TRBV29-1 to TRBJ2-2; the match to TRBD2 covers 10 bases. Germline V gene sequence: CDR1 SQVTM, CDR2 ANQGSEA. After removal of 4 bases from V and 1 base from J, the junction contained 0 bases not matched to a gene. The CDR3 loop spans 14 amino acids. CDR3 protein: CSVGLAGNTGELFF. The CDR3, as DNA: TGCAGCGTTGGACTAGCGGGGAACACCGGGGAGCTGTTTTTT.

The V gene is TRBV5-1, the J gene TRBJ2-2; D unclear. Germline lookup yields CDR1 SGHRS and CDR2 YFSETQ. The CDR3 covers 12 residues. Between the trimmed V and J ends, which lost 2 bases and 3 bases, there was a span of 2 bases. The CDR3 here is CASSLYTGELFF. The CDR3 DNA follows: TGCGCCAGCAGCTTATACACCGGGGAGCTGTTTTTT.

This clonotype is a singleton in its sample. CDR3 in amino acids: CASSQGQAVYNEQFF. CDR3 bases: TGTGCCAGCAGCCAAGGGCAGGCGGTCTACAATGAGCAGTTCTTC. The V call is TRBV14, the J call TRBJ2-1, with D uncertain. Germline V gene lookup returns CDR1 SGHDN and CDR2 FVKESK. V was cut by 1 base and J by 3 bases, with 10 bases left in between. This CDR3 has 15 residues.

The CDR3 nucleotides read TGTGCCAGCAGCACCCAGAACACCGGGGAGCTGTTTTTT. Translated, it gives CASSTQNTGELFF. The V call is TRBV14, the J call TRBJ2-2; D gene uncertain. Germline V gene data show CDR1 as SGHDN and CDR2 as FVKESK. V was trimmed by 5 bases and J by 1 base, leaving 5 bases between them. The CDR3 is made up of 13 amino acids.

Concerning this clonotype itself: An end of the junction does not agree with germline; a read error may underlie this. The chain uses TRBV9 and TRBJ2-2; D perhaps matches TRBD2 (5 bases). From germline, CDR1 is SGDLS and CDR2 YYNGEE. The CDR3 is 13 residues long. The CDR3 DNA sequence: TGTGCCAGCCGCGTAGGAGGCACCGGGGAGCTGTTTTTT. It encodes CASRVGGTGELFF. Full variable domain (rest looked up from reference TRBV9 and TRBJ2-2): DSGVTQTPKHLITATGQRVTLRCSPRSGDLSVYWYQQSLDQGLQFLIQYYNGEERAKGNILERFSAQQFPDLHSELNLSSLELGDSALYFCASRVGGTGELFFGEGSRLTVL.

The chain carries TRBV28 and TRBJ1-5, with D unresolved. Germline CDR1 and CDR2: MDHEN and SYDVKM. This CDR3 region has 11 residues. Trimming shortened V by 6 bases and J by 9 bases, and 9 bases separated the two germline ends. In DNA, the CDR3 is TGTGCCAGCAGCCCTCCGGGGCCCCAGCATTTT. This translates into CASSPPGPQHF.

The J gene is TRBJ2-3, the V gene TRBV13; D ambiguous. CDR1 PRHDT and CDR2 FYEKMQ come from the germline V gene (reference sequence). The CDR3 length is 15 residues. Trimming pared 2 bases from V and 2 bases from J, leaving 11 bases between. CDR3 region: CASSLWAANTDTQYF. CDR3 DNA sequence: TGTGCCAGCAGCTTATGGGCAGCTAACACAGATACGCAGTATTTT.

The chain joins TRBV24-1 to TRBJ2-3, with a tentative D call TRBD1 (5 bases). Between the trimmed V and J ends, which lost 5 bases and 3 bases, there was a span of 11 bases. CDR3 length equals 14 residues. Looked up from germline, CDR1 is KGHDR and CDR2 is SFDVKD. CDR3 nucleotide sequence: TGTGCCACCAGTGTCGCCCGGACAACAGATACGCAGTATTTT. It yields the protein CATSVARTTDTQYF.

This chain links TRBV23-1 with TRBJ2-3; D is possibly TRBD2 (6 bases). TRBV23-1 is an open reading frame whose function is uncertain. There are 15 residues in the CDR3. V lost 4 bases, J lost 7 bases, and 18 bases lay in between. The CDR3 DNA sequence: TGCGCCAGCAGTCCCCCGGGACCTGGGAGGTATACGCAGTATTTT. It yields the protein CASSPPGPGRYTQYF.

The rearrangement uses TRBV7-9 and TRBJ2-3, with D unresolved. Germline values: CDR1 SEHNR, CDR2 FQNEAQ (reference sequence). Trimming pared 5 bases from V and 4 bases from J, leaving 7 bases between. The CDR3 covers 12 residues. CDR3 nucleotides: TGTGCCAGCAGCCTCCAGCCAGATACGCAGTATTTT. Protein: CASSLQPDTQYF.

V gene TRBV5-6 combines with J gene TRBJ2-7, with 9 bases aligning to TRBD2. CDR3 length: 13 amino acids. V shed 1 base, J shed 6 bases, and the junction held 2 bases outside the gene matches. Germline V gene data show CDR1 as SGHDT and CDR2 as YYEEEE. CDR3 protein: CASSLLTSGEQYF. As DNA, the CDR3 is TGTGCCAGCAGCTTGTTGACTAGCGGCGAGCAGTACTTC.

The chain links TRBV7-8 to TRBJ1-1; D not resolved. Germline V lookup: CDR1 SGHVS, CDR2 FQNEAQ. V was clipped by 5 bases and J by 0 bases, with 7 bases between them. The CDR3 totals 13 residues. The DNA of the CDR3 is TGTGCCAGCAGCCTTACACTGAACACTGAAGCTTTCTTT. This encodes CASSLTLNTEAFF.

This chain joins TRBV20-1 and TRBJ2-7; a weak D match, TRBD2 (7 bases). There are 13 residues in the CDR3. The germline gives CDR1 DFQATT, CDR2 SNEGSKA (reference sequence). The ends were cut back, 5 bases at V and 5 bases at J, with 16 bases in the middle. In DNA form, the CDR3 reads TGCAGTGCTCCGTTAAGGGGGGGTAACGAGCAGTACTTC. Its translation: CSAPLRGGNEQYF.

The chain combines TRBV11-2 with TRBJ2-2, with D tentatively TRBD2 (6 bases). CDR1 is SGHAT, CDR2 FQNNGV, per germline. The CDR3 loop spans 15 amino acids. The V end was cut by 4 bases, the J end by 0 bases, with 9 bases between. The CDR3 DNA follows: TGTGCCAGCAGCTCCGGGACTCCGAACACCGGGGAGCTGTTTTTT. Protein sequence: CASSSGTPNTGELFF.

The chain uses TRBV11-2 and TRBJ1-1; D unclear. The CDR3 is made up of 13 amino acids. Germline-derived CDR1 and CDR2 are SGHAT and FQNNGV. V lost 5 bases to trimming and J lost 1 base, with 8 bases between them. The chain's CDR3 is CASSIRPNTEAFF. The DNA of the CDR3 is TGTGCCAGCAGCATTAGACCGAACACTGAAGCTTTCTTT. Based on the CDR3 plus reference TRBV11-2 and TRBJ1-1, the full variable domain is EAGVAQSPRYKIIEKRQSVAFWCNPISGHATLYWYQQILGQGPKLLIQFQNNGVVDDSQLPKDRFSAERLKGVDSTLKIQPAKLEDSAVYLCASSIRPNTEAFFGQGTRLTVV.